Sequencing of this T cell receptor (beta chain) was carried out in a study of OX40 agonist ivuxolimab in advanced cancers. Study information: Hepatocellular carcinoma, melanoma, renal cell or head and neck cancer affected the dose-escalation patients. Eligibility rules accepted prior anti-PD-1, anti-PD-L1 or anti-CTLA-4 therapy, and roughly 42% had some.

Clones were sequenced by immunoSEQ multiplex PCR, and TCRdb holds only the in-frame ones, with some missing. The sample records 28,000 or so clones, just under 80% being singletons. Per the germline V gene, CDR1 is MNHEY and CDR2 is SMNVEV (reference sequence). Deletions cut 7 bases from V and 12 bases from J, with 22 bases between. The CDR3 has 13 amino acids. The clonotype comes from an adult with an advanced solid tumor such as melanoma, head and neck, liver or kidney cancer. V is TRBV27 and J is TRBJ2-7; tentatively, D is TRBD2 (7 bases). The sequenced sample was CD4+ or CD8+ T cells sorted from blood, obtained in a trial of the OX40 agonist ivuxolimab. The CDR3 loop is CASTELGGDITYF. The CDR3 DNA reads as TGTGCCAGCACCGAATTGGGGGGGGACATCACGTACTTC.